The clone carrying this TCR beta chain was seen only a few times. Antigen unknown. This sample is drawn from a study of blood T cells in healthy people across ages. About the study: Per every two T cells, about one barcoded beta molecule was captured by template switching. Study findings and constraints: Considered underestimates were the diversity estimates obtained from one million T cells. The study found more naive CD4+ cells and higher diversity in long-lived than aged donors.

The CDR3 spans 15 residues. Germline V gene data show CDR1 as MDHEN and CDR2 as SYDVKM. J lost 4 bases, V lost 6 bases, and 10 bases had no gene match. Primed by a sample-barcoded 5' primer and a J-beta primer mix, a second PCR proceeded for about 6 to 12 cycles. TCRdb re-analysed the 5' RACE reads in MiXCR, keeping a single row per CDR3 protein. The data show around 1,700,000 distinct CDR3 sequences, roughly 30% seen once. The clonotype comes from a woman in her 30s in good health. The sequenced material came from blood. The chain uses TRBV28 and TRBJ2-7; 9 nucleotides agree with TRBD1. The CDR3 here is CASRKQGAFIYEQYF. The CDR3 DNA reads TGTGCCAGCAGAAAACAGGGGGCTTTCATATACGAGCAGTACTTC. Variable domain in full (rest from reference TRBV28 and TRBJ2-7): DVKVTQSSRYLVKRTGEKVFLECVQDMDHENMFWYRQDPGLGLRLIYFSYDVKMKEKGDIPEGYSVSREKKERFSLILESASTNQTSMYLCASRKQGAFIYEQYFGPGTRLTVT.